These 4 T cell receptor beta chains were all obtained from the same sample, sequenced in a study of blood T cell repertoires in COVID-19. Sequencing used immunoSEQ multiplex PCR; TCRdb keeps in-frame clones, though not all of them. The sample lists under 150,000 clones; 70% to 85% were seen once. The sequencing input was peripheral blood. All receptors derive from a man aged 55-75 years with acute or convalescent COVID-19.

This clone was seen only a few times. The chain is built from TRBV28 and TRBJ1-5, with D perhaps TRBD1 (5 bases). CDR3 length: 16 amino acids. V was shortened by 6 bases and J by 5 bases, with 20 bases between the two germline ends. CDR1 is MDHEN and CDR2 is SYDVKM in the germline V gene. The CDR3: CASSHYGTPGDQPQHF. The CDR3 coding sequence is TGTGCCAGCAGCCACTATGGGACTCCGGGGGATCAGCCCCAGCATTTT.

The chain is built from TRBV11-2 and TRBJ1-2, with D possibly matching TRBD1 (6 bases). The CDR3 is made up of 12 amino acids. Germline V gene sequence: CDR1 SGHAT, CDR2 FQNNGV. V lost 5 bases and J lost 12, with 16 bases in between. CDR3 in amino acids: CASSLGHRENTF. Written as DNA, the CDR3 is TGTGCCAGCAGCCTCGGGCACAGGGAAAACACCTTC.

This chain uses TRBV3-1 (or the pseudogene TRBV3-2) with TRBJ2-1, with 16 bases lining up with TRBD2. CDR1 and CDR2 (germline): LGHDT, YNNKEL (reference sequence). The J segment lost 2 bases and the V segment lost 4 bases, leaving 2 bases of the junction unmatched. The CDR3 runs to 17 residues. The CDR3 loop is CASSLGLAGGTYNEQFF. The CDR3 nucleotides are TGTGCCAGCAGCCTGGGACTAGCGGGAGGGACCTACAATGAGCAGTTCTTC.

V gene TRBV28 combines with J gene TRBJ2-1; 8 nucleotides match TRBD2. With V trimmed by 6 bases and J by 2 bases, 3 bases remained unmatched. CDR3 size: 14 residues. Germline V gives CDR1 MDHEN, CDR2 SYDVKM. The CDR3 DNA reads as TGTGCCAGCAGAGAAGCGGGAGCCTACAATGAGCAGTTCTTC. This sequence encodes CASREAGAYNEQFF.